The rows below give T cell receptor beta chains drawn from one sample of a study of T cell clonotyping in hematopoietic cell transplantation. The assay was immunoSEQ multiplex PCR, and TCRdb's table has in-frame clones only and misses some. In the table there are over 6,000 clones, nearly 99% of which are singletons. The specimen comprised PBMCs, sampled 30 days after allogeneic stem cell transplant. The receptors originated from a male patient between 55 and 70 years old who had an allogeneic stem cell transplant from a related donor, so the T cells may come from the graft donor. Some clones in this sample may be carry-over from other donors' samples. The CDR3 runs from the conserved cysteine through the conserved F or W. A D gene is named only where the DNA matches it firmly. For some rows the clone size is stated as once, few or many, or as a class when expanded; others skip it.

CASSVEGKSTGELFF | TGTGCCAGCAGTGTTGAGGGAAAATCAACCGGGGAGCTGTTTTTT | TRBJ2-2 | TRBV2 | NA | NA
CASSDPPEGYHENGYTF | TGCGCCAGCAGTGATCCTCCCGAGGGGTATCATGAGAATGGCTACACCTTC | TRBJ1-2 | TRBV10-2 | NA | NA
CASSLGDRLARYTF | TGTGCCAGCAGCTTAGGAGACAGACTTGCTCGTTACACCTTC | TRBJ1-2 | TRBV11-2 | NA | NA
CASSQGDTEAFF | TGCGCCAGCAGCCAAGGCGACACTGAAGCTTTCTTC | TRBJ1-1 | TRBV4-1 | NA | NA
CASSIVTGHPYEQYF | TGTGCCAGCAGCATAGTAACGGGACACCCCTACGAGCAGTACTTC | TRBJ2-7 | TRBV5-6 | NA | NA
CASSQEIPNTEAFF | TGCGCCAGCAGCCAAGAGATACCGAACACTGAAGCTTTCTTT | TRBJ1-1 | TRBV4-1 | NA | once
CASSDSIPSGGLDTGELFF | TGTGCCAGCAGTGACTCAATCCCTAGCGGGGGGCTGGACACCGGGGAGCTGTTTTTT | TRBJ2-2 | TRBV6-4 | TRBD2 | NA
CASSPAGYGYTF | TGTGCCAGCAGCCCCGCAGGGTACGGCTACACCTTC | TRBJ1-2 | TRBV7-9 | NA | NA
CASSHGQGNNEKLFF | TGTGCCAGCAGTCACGGACAGGGGAATAATGAAAAACTGTTTTTT | TRBJ1-4 | TRBV6-6 | TRBD1 | NA
CASSQSGTESYEQYF | TGCGCCAGCAGTCAATCCGGGACAGAATCCTACGAGCAGTACTTC | TRBJ2-7 | TRBV5-1 | TRBD1 | NA
CASSLSAWAGADGYTF | TGTGCCAGCAGCTTAAGTGCTTGGGCAGGGGCAGATGGCTACACCTTC | TRBJ1-2 | TRBV7-9 | NA | NA
CASSEVETSDSGHEQYF | TGTGCCAGCAGTGAGGTTGAGACATCGGATTCGGGCCACGAGCAGTACTTC | TRBJ2-7 | TRBV2 | NA | NA
CATSNRRGNTEAFF | TGTGCCACCAGCAACCGAAGAGGGAACACTGAAGCTTTCTTT | TRBJ1-1 | TRBV15 | NA | NA
CASSSRDRANEQFF | TGTGCCAGCAGCTCCCGGGACAGGGCCAATGAGCAGTTCTTC | TRBJ2-1 | TRBV5-4 | TRBD1 | NA
CASSLGLVTEGRTDTQYF | TGTGCCAGCAGCTTAGGACTGGTAACGGAGGGACGCACAGATACGCAGTATTTT | TRBJ2-3 | TRBV7-9 | NA | NA